A single sample gave rise to the 25 T cell receptor beta chains below, sequenced in a study of T cells after yellow fever vaccination. Via MiXCR, TCRdb re-called the 5' RACE reads, giving one row per CDR3 protein. Of approximately 140,000 distinct CDR3 sequences listed, more than 6% were seen once; the top ten hold roughly 0.71%. The input for sequencing was CD4+ T cells sorted from PBMCs, taken 5 days after the yellow fever booster vaccination. These receptors all come from a man aged 25 to 45 who received the YFV17D yellow fever vaccine.

This chain joins TRBV18 and TRBJ2-3; D is undetermined. The germline CDR1 and CDR2 sequences are KGHSH and LQKENI. The V end was cut by 2 bases, the J end by 2 bases, with 14 bases between. There are 16 residues in the CDR3. The CDR3: CASSPNGQQDTDTQYF. The CDR3 coding sequence is TGTGCCAGCTCACCAAATGGGCAGCAGGACACAGATACGCAGTATTTT.

This clonotype occurred many times. This chain links TRBV20-1 with TRBJ1-2; D call uncertain. The CDR3 has 10 residues. Trimming took 5 bases from V and 2 from J, leaving 3 bases between them. The V gene's germline CDR1 is DFQATT and CDR2 SNEGSKA (reference sequence). CDR3 amino acids: CSAGNYGYTF. The CDR3 DNA follows: TGCAGTGCTGGAAACTATGGCTACACCTTC.

This clonotype was counted ten times or more. The chain combines TRBV19 with TRBJ2-7; TRBD1 matches 10 bases. CDR1 is LNHDA, CDR2 SQIVND, per germline (reference sequence). The trim removed 6 bases at V and 1 base at J, leaving 3 bases unmatched. This CDR3 has 14 residues. CDR3 in DNA: TGTGCCAGTAGGCCGGGACAGGGGTCCTACGAGCAGTACTTC. Encoded protein: CASRPGQGSYEQYF. Complete variable domain (other parts from reference TRBV19 and TRBJ2-7): DGGITQSPKYLFRKEGQNVTLSCEQNLNHDAMYWYRQDPGQGLRLIYYSQIVNDFQKGDIAEGYSVSREKKESFPLTVTSAQKNPTAFYLCASRPGQGSYEQYFGPGTRLTVT.

A note on this clonotype: Mismatch with germline at one junction end may stem from a read error. This rearrangement joins TRBV7-6 to TRBJ2-7; the match to TRBD1 covers 7 bases. This CDR3 region has 12 residues. Germline V gene data show CDR1 as SGHVS and CDR2 as FNYEAQ. This CDR3 is CARSSTGVEQYF. CDR3 bases: TGTGCCCGCAGTTCTACAGGGGTGGAGCAGTACTTC. Combining the CDR3 with reference TRBV7-6 and TRBJ2-7 gives the whole variable domain GAGVSQSPRYKVTKRGQDVALRCDPISGHVSLYWYRQALGQGPEFLTYFNYEAQQDKSGLPNDRFSAERPEGSISTLTIQRTEQRDSAMYRCARSSTGVEQYFGPGTRLTVT.

This clonotype has ten or more counts. The chain recombines TRBV7-9 with TRBJ2-3; 10 nucleotides align to TRBD2. With V trimmed by 4 bases and J by 2 bases, 6 bases remained unmatched. CDR3 length equals 16 residues. CDR1 SEHNR and CDR2 FQNEAQ come from the germline V gene (reference sequence). For the CDR3, the DNA is TGTGCCAGCAGCTCCCCTCTAGCGGGAGTCACAGATACGCAGTATTTT. Translated, it gives CASSSPLAGVTDTQYF.

The chain is built from TRBV20-1 and TRBJ1-4; no reliable D call. This CDR3 spans 14 amino acids. Trimming removed 5 bases from V and 4 bases from J, with 14 bases in between. Germline lookup yields CDR1 DFQATT and CDR2 SNEGSKA (reference sequence). CDR3: CSALARQLNEKLFF. The CDR3 nucleotides read TGCAGTGCTCTGGCAAGGCAGCTTAATGAAAAACTGTTTTTT.

This clonotype showed up many times. This chain links TRBV5-6 with TRBJ2-7, with TRBD1 as a possible D gene (5 bases). The V end was cut by 0 bases, the J end by 5 bases, with 12 bases between. Germline-derived CDR1 and CDR2 are SGHDT and YYEEEE. The CDR3 has 14 amino acids. CDR3 nucleotides: TGTGCCAGCAGCTTGGAACCAGGGTTCCACGAGCAGTACTTC. It yields the protein CASSLEPGFHEQYF. The full variable domain, completed using reference TRBV5-6 and TRBJ2-7, is DAGVTQSPTHLIKTRGQQVTLRCSPKSGHDTVSWYQQALGQGPQFIFQYYEEEERQRGNFPDRFSGHQFPNYSSELNVNALLLGDSALYLCASSLEPGFHEQYFGPGTRLTVT.

This clonotype was seen many times. V usage is TRBV7-9 and J usage is TRBJ2-1; D may be TRBD1 or TRBD2 (5 bases each). CDR1 SEHNR and CDR2 FQNEAQ come from the germline V gene (reference sequence). Trimming took 5 bases from V and 1 from J, leaving 15 bases between them. The CDR3 is 16 amino acids. CDR3 nucleotides: TGTGCCAGCAGCAGGGACGTAGGGAAGTCCTACAATGAGCAGTTCTTC. It is translated as CASSRDVGKSYNEQFF.

This clonotype was found many times. The CDR3 DNA reads TGTGCCAGCAGTTGGGGCAGGGTCCCCGAGCAGTACTTC. Translation gives CASSWGRVPEQYF. This chain connects TRBV5-4 to TRBJ2-7; D is possibly TRBD1 (5 bases). The CDR3 is 13 residues long. The germline V gene encodes CDR1 SGHNT and CDR2 YYREEE (reference sequence). Between the trimmed V and J ends, which lost 5 bases and 6 bases, there was a span of 15 bases.

This clonotype was found many times. The J gene is TRBJ2-1, the V gene TRBV20-1; TRBD2 matches at 9 bases. V shed 5 bases, J shed 3 bases, and the junction held 8 bases outside the gene matches. The CDR3 has 15 amino acids. Germline-derived CDR1 and CDR2 are DFQATT and SNEGSKA (reference sequence). The CDR3, as DNA: TGCAGTGCTCTCGTAGCGACTAGCGGCTACAATGAGCAGTTCTTC. This translates into CSALVATSGYNEQFF.

The gene calls are TRBV11-2 and TRBJ2-1, with no clear D. The CDR3 has 12 amino acids. V lost 0 bases and J 11 bases, leaving 8 bases between the germline ends. CDR1 is SGHAT and CDR2 is FQNNGV in the germline V gene. The chain's CDR3 is CASSLEARKQFF. For the CDR3, the DNA is TGTGCCAGCAGCTTAGAAGCCCGTAAGCAGTTCTTC. Drawing the rest from reference TRBV11-2 and TRBJ2-1, the complete variable domain is EAGVAQSPRYKIIEKRQSVAFWCNPISGHATLYWYQQILGQGPKLLIQFQNNGVVDDSQLPKDRFSAERLKGVDSTLKIQPAKLEDSAVYLCASSLEARKQFFGPGTRLTVL.

In the case of this clonotype: Given a much more abundant clone one base away, this may be a read error. The chain combines TRBV7-9 with TRBJ2-1, with 8 bases aligning to TRBD1. The CDR3 has 14 amino acids. The V gene's germline CDR1 is SEHNR and CDR2 FQNEAQ (reference sequence). Trimming took 4 bases from V and 4 from J; bases not matched to a gene: 3. As DNA, the CDR3 is TGTGCCAGCAGCTGGACAGGGTGGTACAATGAGCAGTTCTTC. Amino acids: CASSWTGWYNEQFF.

The table lists this clonotype with many counts. CDR3 nucleotides: TGTGCCAGCAGCCTAGGGCTGGACAGGCTCCCGTATGGAGAGCAGTACTTC. As protein: CASSLGLDRLPYGEQYF. This chain connects TRBV7-2 to TRBJ2-7; 7 bases agree with TRBD1. CDR3 length: 17 residues. J was trimmed by 7 bases and V by 5 bases; bases with no gene match: 20. CDR1 is SGHTA and CDR2 is FQGNSA in the germline V gene.

This clonotype appeared many times. The CDR3 protein is CASTRGRTSNNEQFF. The CDR3 region has the DNA TGCGCCAGCACCCGAGGCCGGACTAGTAATAATGAGCAGTTCTTC. The chain uses TRBV5-1 and TRBJ2-1; 7 bases align to TRBD2. Trimming at V came to 6 bases and at J to 7 bases, leaving 13 bases not matched to a gene. The CDR3 runs to 15 residues. Per germline, CDR1 SGHRS and CDR2 YFSETQ.

Many counts were recorded for this clonotype. The J gene is TRBJ2-3, the V gene TRBV29-1; D unclear. The V end lost 3 bases, the J end lost 3 bases, and 16 bases lay between the germline ends. Germline CDR1 is SQVTM and CDR2 is ANQGSEA. This CDR3 has 15 amino acids. CDR3 DNA: TGCAGCGTTGATGGTCCCACGTGGGATACAGATACGCAGTATTTT. This codes for CSVDGPTWDTDTQYF.

This clonotype was seen repeatedly, ten times or more. This sequence joins TRBV20-1 and TRBJ1-5; D possibly corresponds to TRBD1 (6 bases). Germline loops: CDR1 DFQATT, CDR2 SNEGSKA (reference sequence). The CDR3 runs to 12 residues. V gave up 6 bases and J gave up 8 bases, with 14 bases separating them. CDR3 sequence (DNA): TGCAGTGCAAGAACAGGGAGCAAGCCCCAGCATTTT. Translation gives CSARTGSKPQHF.

The chain has TRBV7-2 and TRBJ2-1; 12 nucleotides align to TRBD2. Germline assignment: CDR1 SGHTA and CDR2 FQGNSA. The CDR3 is 16 amino acids. The ends lost 2 bases at V and 6 bases at J; junction bases unmatched: 5. The DNA of the CDR3 is TGTGCCAGCAGCTTACGGACTAGCGGGAACCTCAATGAGCAGTTCTTC. It specifies CASSLRTSGNLNEQFF. The entire variable domain, with the rest obtained from reference TRBV7-2 and TRBJ2-1, is as follows: GAGVSQSPSNKVTEKGKDVELRCDPISGHTALYWYRQSLGQGLEFLIYFQGNSAPDKSGLPSDRFSAERTGGSVSTLTIQRTQQEDSAVYLCASSLRTSGNLNEQFFGPGTRLTVL.

This chain links TRBV5-8 with TRBJ2-3; tentatively, D is TRBD2 (5 bases). CDR1 and CDR2 (germline): SGHTS, YDEGEE. With 0 bases removed from V and 7 bases from J, the gap between germline ends came to 6 bases. The length of the CDR3 is 12 residues. In DNA form, the CDR3 reads TGTGCCAGCAGCTTGGGAGGGAATACGCAGTATTTT. Residues: CASSLGGNTQYF.

This clonotype was counted ten times or more. The V and J genes are TRBV20-1 and TRBJ2-7, with a tentative D call TRBD2 (7 bases). The length of the CDR3 is 15 residues. The V end was cut by 1 base, the J end by 6 bases, with 19 bases between. Per germline, CDR1 DFQATT and CDR2 SNEGSKA (reference sequence). The CDR3, as DNA: TGCAGTGCTAGAGGAGGGCGGGGGCTGGGGATCGAGCAGTACTTC. Translation gives CSARGGRGLGIEQYF.

This clonotype was seen at least ten times. CDR3 amino acids: CASRTGLAEQYF. The DNA for the CDR3 is TGTGCCAGCAGGACAGGGTTGGCGGAGCAGTACTTC. This chain links TRBV12-3 or TRBV12-4 with TRBJ2-7, with TRBD1 identical over 7 bases. The trim removed 6 bases at V and 7 bases at J, leaving 6 bases unmatched. There are 12 residues in the CDR3.

This clonotype was seen repeatedly, ten times or more. The V and J genes are TRBV18 and TRBJ2-5; weak D call: TRBD1 (6 bases). Germline V CDR1 and CDR2: KGHSH, LQKENI. Trimming pared 4 bases from V and 2 bases from J, leaving 8 bases between. This CDR3 region has 13 residues. CDR3 loop: CASSQGQQETQYF. CDR3 sequence (DNA): TGTGCCAGCTCACAAGGACAGCAAGAGACCCAGTACTTC.

This clonotype has at least ten counts. Compared with germline, one end of the junction differs, possibly owing to a read error. The genes are TRBV29-1 and TRBJ2-5; 7 bases are a match to TRBD1. Per germline, CDR1 SQVTM and CDR2 ANQGSEA. The CDR3 extends over 12 amino acids. Here the CDR3 reads CSVQDRVETQYF. CDR3 in DNA: TGCAGCGTTCAAGACAGGGTAGAGACCCAGTACTTC.

This clonotype was observed many times. CDR3 region: CATSDFPTGGINTQYF. The CDR3 DNA is TGTGCCACCAGTGATTTCCCCACAGGGGGAATCAATACGCAGTATTTT. This rearrangement joins TRBV24-1 to TRBJ2-3; 8 bases agree with TRBD1. V was pared by 1 base and J by 7 bases, with 9 bases of the junction left unmatched. CDR1 and CDR2 from the germline V gene are KGHDR and SFDVKD. This CDR3 spans 16 amino acids.

Many counts were recorded for this clonotype. The V and J genes are TRBV7-9 and TRBJ2-3, with 7 positions matching TRBD1. V shed 2 bases, J shed 2 bases, and the junction held 7 bases outside the gene matches. Germline lookup yields CDR1 SEHNR and CDR2 FQNEAQ (reference sequence). CDR3 length equals 16 residues. The CDR3 loop is CASSLNADRVTDTQYF. The CDR3 region has the DNA TGTGCCAGCAGCTTAAACGCCGACAGGGTCACAGATACGCAGTATTTT.

This rearrangement joins TRBV5-4 to TRBJ2-7; 10 bases align to TRBD2. The CDR3 runs 14 residues. The trim removed 6 bases at V and 5 bases at J, leaving 8 bases unmatched. From germline, CDR1 is SGHNT and CDR2 YYREEE (reference sequence). The CDR3 DNA is TGTGCCAGCAAGGGAGCGGGAGGGTACAACGAGCAGTACTTC. Translated, it gives CASKGAGGYNEQYF.